Listed below are T cell receptor beta chains from one sample, sequenced in a study of cytomegalovirus exposure and HLA in healthy donors. Here immunoSEQ multiplex PCR was the method, and the copy in TCRdb shows in-frame clones only, minus some. In the table there are approximately 220,000 clones, about 83% of which are singletons. Sequencing input: PBMCs. The receptors originated from a girl aged 10 to 17 in good health and CMV-seronegative. Each CDR3 is given with its conserved first and last residue. A D gene is named only where the DNA matches it firmly. The size field is filled for only some rows; it gives once, few, many or a size class.

TRBJ1-1	TRBV4-1	TRBD1	few	CASRPKTGGMNTEAFF	TGCGCCAGCAGACCAAAGACAGGGGGCATGAACACTGAAGCTTTCTTT
TRBJ2-2	TRBV7-9	.	.	CASSLTARTVLGELFF	TGTGCCAGCAGCTTAACCGCGAGGACAGTCTTAGGGGAGCTGTTTTTT
TRBJ2-2	TRBV7-2	TRBD2	few	CASSLGLAGVSGELFF	TGTGCCAGCAGCCTAGGACTAGCGGGAGTCTCCGGGGAGCTGTTTTTT
TRBJ1-1	TRBV10-1	.	once	CASSEGGVDEAFF	TGCGCCAGCAGTGAGGGGGGGGTCGATGAAGCTTTCTTT
TRBJ1-2	TRBV2	TRBD1	.	CASSPWDRRIYGYTF	TGTGCCAGCAGCCCATGGGACAGAAGAATCTATGGCTACACCTTC
TRBJ1-1	TRBV11-2	.	.	CASSTPAGPTEAFF	TGTGCCAGCAGCACACCTGCAGGGCCCACTGAAGCTTTCTTT
TRBJ1-5	TRBV10-2	TRBD1	.	CASRGGLNQPQHF	TGCGCCAGCCGAGGGGGCCTCAATCAGCCCCAGCATTTT
TRBJ1-1	TRBV27	.	.	CASSLSAGLAPMNTEAFF	TGTGCCAGCAGTTTATCTGCCGGTCTTGCGCCAATGAACACTGAAGCTTTCTTT
TRBJ1-1	TRBV2	.	.	CASEVGGLQNTEAFF	TGTGCCAGTGAAGTGGGGGGTTTGCAGAACACTGAAGCTTTCTTT
TRBJ1-1	TRBV10-1	TRBD1	.	CASSTPGQSTEAFF	TGCGCCAGCAGTACACCGGGACAGAGCACTGAAGCTTTCTTT
TRBJ2-1	TRBV19	TRBD2	.	CASSITGTMAEQFF	TGTGCCAGTAGTATTACCGGGACTATGGCAGAGCAGTTCTTC
TRBJ1-4	TRBV30	.	.	CAWTPGFGYEKLFF	TGTGCCTGGACGCCGGGATTCGGATATGAAAAACTGTTTTTT
TRBJ1-2	TRBV6-5	TRBD1	.	CASSYSGTGMDGYTF	TGTGCCAGCAGTTATTCCGGGACAGGCATGGATGGCTACACCTTC
TRBJ2-5	TRBV6-6	.	.	CASIGEGFIQETQYF	TGTGCCAGCATAGGAGAGGGCTTCATCCAAGAGACCCAGTACTTC
TRBJ1-5	TRBV10-3	TRBD1	.	CAIKQGSNQPQHF	TGTGCCATAAAACAGGGGAGCAATCAGCCCCAGCATTTT
TRBJ2-5	TRBV28	.	.	CASRGTNPASLGHF	TGTGCCAGCAGAGGGACAAACCCAGCCTCCCTCGGGCACTTC
TRBJ2-5	TRBV7-9	.	.	CASSQVQASQYF	TGTGCCAGCAGCCAAGTTCAGGCGTCCCAGTACTTC